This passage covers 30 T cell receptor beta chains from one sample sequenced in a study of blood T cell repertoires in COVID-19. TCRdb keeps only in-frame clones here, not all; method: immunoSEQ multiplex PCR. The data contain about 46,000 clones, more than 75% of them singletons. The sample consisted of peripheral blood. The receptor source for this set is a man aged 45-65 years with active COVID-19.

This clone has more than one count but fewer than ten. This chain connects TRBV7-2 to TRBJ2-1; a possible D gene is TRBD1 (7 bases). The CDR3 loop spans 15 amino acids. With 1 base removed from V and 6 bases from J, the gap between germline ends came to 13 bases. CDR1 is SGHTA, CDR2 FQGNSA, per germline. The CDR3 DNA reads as TGTGCCAGCAGCTTAGGCCCAGGGGGGCGCAATGAGCAGTTCTTC. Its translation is CASSLGPGGRNEQFF.

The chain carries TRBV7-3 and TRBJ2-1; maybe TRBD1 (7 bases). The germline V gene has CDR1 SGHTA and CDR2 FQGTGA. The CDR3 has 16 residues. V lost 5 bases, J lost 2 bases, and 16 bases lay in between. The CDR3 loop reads CASSKRGTVTYNEQFF. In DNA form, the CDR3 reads TGTGCCAGCAGCAAACGCGGGACAGTCACCTACAATGAGCAGTTCTTC.

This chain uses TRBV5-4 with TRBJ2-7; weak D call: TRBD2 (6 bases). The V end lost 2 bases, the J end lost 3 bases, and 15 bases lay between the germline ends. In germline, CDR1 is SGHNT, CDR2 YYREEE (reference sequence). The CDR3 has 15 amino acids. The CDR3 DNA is TGTGCCAGCAGCTTTCGGGGAGGTGTAGACTACGAGCAGTACTTC. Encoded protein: CASSFRGGVDYEQYF. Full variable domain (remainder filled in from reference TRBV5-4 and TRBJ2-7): ETGVTQSPTHLIKTRGQQVTLRCSSQSGHNTVSWYQQALGQGPQFIFQYYREEENGRGNFPPRFSGLQFPNYSSELNVNALELDDSALYLCASSFRGGVDYEQYFGPGTRLTVT.

This CDR3 is CASSGEARNQPQHF. DNA of the CDR3: TGTGCCAGCAGCGGGGAAGCAAGGAATCAGCCCCAGCATTTT. The genes are TRBV2 and TRBJ1-5; D unresolved. The length of the CDR3 is 14 residues. Looked up from germline, CDR1 is SNHLY and CDR2 is FYNNEI. The V gene lost 6 bases and the J gene lost 4 bases, with 13 bases spanning the gap.

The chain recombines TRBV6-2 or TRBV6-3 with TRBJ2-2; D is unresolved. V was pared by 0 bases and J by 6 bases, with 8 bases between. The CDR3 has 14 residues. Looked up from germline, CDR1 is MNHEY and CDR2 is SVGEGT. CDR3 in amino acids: CASSYSGQAGELFF. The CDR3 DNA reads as TGTGCCAGCAGTTACTCGGGCCAAGCCGGGGAGCTGTTTTTT.

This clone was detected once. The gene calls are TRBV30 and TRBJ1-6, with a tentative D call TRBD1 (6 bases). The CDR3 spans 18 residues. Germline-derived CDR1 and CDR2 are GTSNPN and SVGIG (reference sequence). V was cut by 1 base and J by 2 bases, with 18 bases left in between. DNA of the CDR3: TGTGCCTGGAGTGCTCCTAACAGGGCCCAGCCCTATAATTCACCCCTCCACTTT. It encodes CAWSAPNRAQPYNSPLHF.

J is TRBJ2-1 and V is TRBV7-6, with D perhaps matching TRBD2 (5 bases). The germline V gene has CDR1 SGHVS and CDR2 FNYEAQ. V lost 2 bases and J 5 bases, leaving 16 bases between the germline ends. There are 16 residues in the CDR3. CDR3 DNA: TGTGCCAGCAGCTTAACCCTAGCATCGGACGACAATGAGCAGTTCTTC. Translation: CASSLTLASDDNEQFF.

Here the CDR3 DNA reads TGTGCCAGTAGTGTTGAACCGCCGGGACTAGCGGGAGTCGGCACCGGGGAGCTGTTTTTT. Translating gives CASSVEPPGLAGVGTGELFF. The chain recombines TRBV19 with TRBJ2-2, with 14 positions matching TRBD2. The CDR3 extends over 20 amino acids. The germline V gene encodes CDR1 LNHDA and CDR2 SQIVND (reference sequence). V lost 5 bases to trimming and J lost 4 bases; unmatched junction nucleotides: 15.

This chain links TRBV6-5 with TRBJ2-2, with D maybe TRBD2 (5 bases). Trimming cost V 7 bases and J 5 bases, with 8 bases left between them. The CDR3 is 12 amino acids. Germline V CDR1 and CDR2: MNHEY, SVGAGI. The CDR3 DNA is TGTGCCAGCATGGAGGCAACCGGGGAGCTGTTTTTT. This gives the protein CASMEATGELFF.

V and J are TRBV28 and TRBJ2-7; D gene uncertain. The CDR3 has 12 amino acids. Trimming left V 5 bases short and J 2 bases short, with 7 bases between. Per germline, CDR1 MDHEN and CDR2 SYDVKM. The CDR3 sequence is CASSMSPYEQYF. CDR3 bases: TGTGCCAGCAGTATGAGTCCCTACGAGCAGTACTTC. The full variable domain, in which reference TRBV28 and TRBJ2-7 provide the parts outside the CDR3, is DVKVTQSSRYLVKRTGEKVFLECVQDMDHENMFWYRQDPGLGLRLIYFSYDVKMKEKGDIPEGYSVSREKKERFSLILESASTNQTSMYLCASSMSPYEQYFGPGTRLTVT.

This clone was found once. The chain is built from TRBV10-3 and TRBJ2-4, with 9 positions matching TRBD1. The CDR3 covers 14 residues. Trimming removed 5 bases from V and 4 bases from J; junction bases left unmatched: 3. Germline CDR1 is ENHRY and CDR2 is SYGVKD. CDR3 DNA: TGTGCCATCAGTCCCGGACAGGGGAAAAACATTCAGTACTTC. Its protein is CAISPGQGKNIQYF.

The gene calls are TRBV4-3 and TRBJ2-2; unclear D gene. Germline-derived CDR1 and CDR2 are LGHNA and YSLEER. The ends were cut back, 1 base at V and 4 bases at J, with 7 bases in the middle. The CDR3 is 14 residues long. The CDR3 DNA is TGCGCCAGCAGCCAAGGGCCCCGCACCGGGGAGCTGTTTTTT. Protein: CASSQGPRTGELFF.

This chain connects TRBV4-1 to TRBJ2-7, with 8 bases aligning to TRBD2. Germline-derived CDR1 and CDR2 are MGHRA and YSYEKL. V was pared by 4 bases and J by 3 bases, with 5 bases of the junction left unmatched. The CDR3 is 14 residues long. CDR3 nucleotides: TGCGCCAGCAGCCCGCGGGAGGCCGACTACGAGCAGTACTTC. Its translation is CASSPREADYEQYF.

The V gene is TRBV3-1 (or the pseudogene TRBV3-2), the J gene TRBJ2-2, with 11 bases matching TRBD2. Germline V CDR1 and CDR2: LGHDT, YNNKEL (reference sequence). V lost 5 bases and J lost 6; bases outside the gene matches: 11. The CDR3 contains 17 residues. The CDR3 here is CASSSPSLAGGAGELFF. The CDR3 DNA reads TGTGCCAGCAGCTCACCATCTTTAGCGGGAGGGGCCGGGGAGCTGTTTTTT.

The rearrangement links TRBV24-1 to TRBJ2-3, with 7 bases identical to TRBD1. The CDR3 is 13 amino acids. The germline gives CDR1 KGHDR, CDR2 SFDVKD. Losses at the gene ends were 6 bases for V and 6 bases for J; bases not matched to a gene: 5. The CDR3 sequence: CATSRGGADTQYF. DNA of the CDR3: TGTGCCACCAGTAGAGGGGGCGCGGATACGCAGTATTTT.

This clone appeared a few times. The CDR3 here is CATSRDWGGVDTQYF. The CDR3 DNA sequence: TGTGCCACCAGCAGAGACTGGGGGGGGGTAGATACGCAGTATTTT. The rearrangement joins TRBV15 to TRBJ2-3, with 7 bases fitting TRBD2. After removal of 0 bases from V and 5 bases from J, the junction contained 5 bases not matched to a gene. Per germline, CDR1 LNHNV and CDR2 YYDKDF (reference sequence). CDR3 length equals 15 residues.

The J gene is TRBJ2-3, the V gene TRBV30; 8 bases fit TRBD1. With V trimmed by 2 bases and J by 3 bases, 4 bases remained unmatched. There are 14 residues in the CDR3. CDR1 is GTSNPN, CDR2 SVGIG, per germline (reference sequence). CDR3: CAWSPRTGTDTQYF. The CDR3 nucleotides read TGTGCCTGGAGTCCCAGGACAGGGACAGATACGCAGTATTTT.

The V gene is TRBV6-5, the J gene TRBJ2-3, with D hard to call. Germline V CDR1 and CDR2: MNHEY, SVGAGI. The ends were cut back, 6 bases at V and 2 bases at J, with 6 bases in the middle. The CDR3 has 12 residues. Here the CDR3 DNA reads TGTGCCAGCAGATCCTCCACAGATACGCAGTATTTT. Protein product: CASRSSTDTQYF.

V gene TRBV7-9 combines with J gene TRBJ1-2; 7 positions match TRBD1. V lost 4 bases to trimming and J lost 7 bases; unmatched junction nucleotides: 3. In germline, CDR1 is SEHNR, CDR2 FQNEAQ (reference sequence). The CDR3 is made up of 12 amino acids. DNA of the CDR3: TGTGCCAGCAGCTCCAGGGGGGCTGGCTACACCTTC. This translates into CASSSRGAGYTF.

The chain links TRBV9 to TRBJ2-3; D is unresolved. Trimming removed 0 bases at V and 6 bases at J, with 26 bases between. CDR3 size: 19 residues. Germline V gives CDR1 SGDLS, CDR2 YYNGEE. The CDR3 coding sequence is TGTGCCAGCAGCGTAGGCCCCCTGAAAAAATTGAAAAATCAGGATACGCAGTATTTT. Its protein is CASSVGPLKKLKNQDTQYF.

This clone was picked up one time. The CDR3 coding sequence is TGTGCCAGCTCTGCTACAGGGGGGAATCAGGAAGCTTTCTTT. This gives the protein CASSATGGNQEAFF. V gene TRBV18 combines with J gene TRBJ1-1; TRBD1 matches 8 bases. Germline trimming cut 6 bases from V and 8 bases from J; bases unmatched to any gene: 11. Germline values: CDR1 KGHSH, CDR2 LQKENI. The CDR3 contains 14 residues.

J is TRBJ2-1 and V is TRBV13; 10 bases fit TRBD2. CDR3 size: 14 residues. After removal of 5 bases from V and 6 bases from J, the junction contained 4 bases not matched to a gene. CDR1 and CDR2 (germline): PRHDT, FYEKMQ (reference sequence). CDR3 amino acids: CASSKRGGRNEQFF. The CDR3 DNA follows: TGTGCCAGCAGCAAGCGGGGGGGCCGCAATGAGCAGTTCTTC.

In DNA form, the CDR3 reads TGTGCCAGCAGCCGGACCCGGGGAGAAAAACTGTTTTTT. It encodes CASSRTRGEKLFF. This chain uses TRBV5-8 with TRBJ1-4; no clear D. The CDR3 has 13 residues. CDR1 and CDR2 from the germline V gene are SGHTS and YDEGEE. Trimming removed 4 bases at V and 8 bases at J, with 12 bases between.

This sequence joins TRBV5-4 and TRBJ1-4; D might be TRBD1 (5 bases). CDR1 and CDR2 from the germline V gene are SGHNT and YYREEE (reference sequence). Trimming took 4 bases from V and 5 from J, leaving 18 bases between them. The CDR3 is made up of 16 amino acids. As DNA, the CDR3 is TGTGCCAGCAGCCGCCAGGAGGGGCAGCGGAATGAAAAACTGTTTTTT. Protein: CASSRQEGQRNEKLFF.

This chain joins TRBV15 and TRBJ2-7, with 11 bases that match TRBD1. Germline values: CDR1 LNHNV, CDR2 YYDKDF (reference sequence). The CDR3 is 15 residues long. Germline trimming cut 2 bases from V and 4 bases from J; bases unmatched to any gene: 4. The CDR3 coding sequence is TGTGCCACCAGCAGACCGGACAGGGGGCTTTACGAGCAGTACTTC. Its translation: CATSRPDRGLYEQYF. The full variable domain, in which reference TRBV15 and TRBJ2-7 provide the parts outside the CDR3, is DAMVIQNPRYQVTQFGKPVTLSCSQTLNHNVMYWYQQKSSQAPKLLFHYYDKDFNNEADTPDNFQSRRPNTSFCFLDIRSPGLGDTAMYLCATSRPDRGLYEQYFGPGTRLTVT.

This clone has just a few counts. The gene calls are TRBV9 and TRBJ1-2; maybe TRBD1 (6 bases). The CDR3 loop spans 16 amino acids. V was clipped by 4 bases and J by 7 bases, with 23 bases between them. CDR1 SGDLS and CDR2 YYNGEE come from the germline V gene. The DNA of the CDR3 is TGTGCCAGCAGCTCGATCAGGACAGCCCGGGGACGTGGCTACACCTTC. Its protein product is CASSSIRTARGRGYTF. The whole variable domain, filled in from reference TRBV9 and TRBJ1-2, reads DSGVTQTPKHLITATGQRVTLRCSPRSGDLSVYWYQQSLDQGLQFLIQYYNGEERAKGNILERFSAQQFPDLHSELNLSSLELGDSALYFCASSSIRTARGRGYTFGSGTRLTVV.

CDR3 in DNA: TGTGCCAGCTCACCTCGACTAGCGGGAGCGGATACGCAGTATTTT. Translation: CASSPRLAGADTQYF. The V call is TRBV18, the J call TRBJ2-3, with 12 bases identical to TRBD2. CDR3 length: 15 residues. Germline CDR1 reads KGHSH; CDR2 reads LQKENI. J lost 6 bases, V lost 3 bases, and 4 bases had no gene match.

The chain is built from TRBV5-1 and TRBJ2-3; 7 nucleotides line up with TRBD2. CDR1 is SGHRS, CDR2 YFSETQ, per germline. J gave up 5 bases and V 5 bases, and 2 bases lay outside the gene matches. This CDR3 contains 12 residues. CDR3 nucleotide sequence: TGCGCCAGCAGTGGGGAGGGAGATACGCAGTATTTT. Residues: CASSGEGDTQYF. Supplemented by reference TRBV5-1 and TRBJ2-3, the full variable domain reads KAGVTQTPRYLIKTRGQQVTLSCSPISGHRSVSWYQQTPGQGLQFLFEYFSETQRNKGNFPGRFSGRQFSNSRSEMNVSTLELGDSALYLCASSGEGDTQYFGPGTRLTVL.

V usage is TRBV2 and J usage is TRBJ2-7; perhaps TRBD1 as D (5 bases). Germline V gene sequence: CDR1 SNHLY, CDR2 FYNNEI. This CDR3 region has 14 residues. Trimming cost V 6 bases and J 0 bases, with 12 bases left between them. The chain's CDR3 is CASRSGQNSYEQYF. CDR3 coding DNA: TGTGCCAGCAGGTCAGGGCAAAACTCCTACGAGCAGTACTTC.

The CDR3 region is CAGERGGFSYEQYF. The CDR3 DNA is TGTGCCGGGGAACGGGGGGGGTTTTCCTACGAGCAGTACTTC. The rearrangement uses TRBV30 and TRBJ2-7; TRBD2 matches at 8 bases. Germline V gives CDR1 GTSNPN, CDR2 SVGIG (reference sequence). The CDR3 length is 14 residues. Trimming took 8 bases from V and 1 from J; bases not matched to a gene: 10.